The 27 T cell receptor beta chains listed next were all sequenced from one sample in a study of cytomegalovirus exposure and HLA in healthy donors. Primers: 60 Vbeta forward and 13 Jbeta reverse. Repertoires were generated with immunoSEQ multiplex PCR, while TCRdb's copy carries only in-frame clones and drops some. The table includes about 150,000 clones, around two thirds detected once. The sample consisted of PBMCs. These receptors were taken from a man between 18 and 35 years old in good health and CMV-seropositive.

V and J are TRBV5-5 and TRBJ2-3; 11 bases align to TRBD1. This CDR3 contains 15 residues. The junction had 6 bases not matched to a gene; V was cut back by 4 bases and J by 5 bases. Germline lookup yields CDR1 SGHKS and CDR2 YYEKEE (reference sequence). The DNA of the CDR3 is TGTGCCAGCAGCCCCGCCGGGACAGGGGGAGATACGCAGTATTTT. Translating it yields CASSPAGTGGDTQYF.

The chain couples TRBV15 to TRBJ2-7; D is ambiguous. This CDR3 is 13 amino acids long. Trimming took off 1 base at V and 3 bases at J, with 7 bases between the two ends. Germline V gene data show CDR1 as LNHNV and CDR2 as YYDKDF (reference sequence). In nucleotides, the CDR3 is TGTGCCACCAGCAGAGTGAGTTACTACGAGCAGTACTTC. Translation gives CATSRVSYYEQYF.

The CDR3, as DNA: TGTGCCAGCAGCGTAGATCTGACTAGCGGGGTCAAAAACATTCAGTACTTC. Its protein product is CASSVDLTSGVKNIQYF. The chain combines TRBV9 with TRBJ2-4; TRBD2 agrees at 11 bases. The CDR3 totals 17 residues. In germline, CDR1 is SGDLS, CDR2 YYNGEE. Trimming removed 0 bases from V and 3 bases from J; junction bases left unmatched: 5.

This clone was picked up a small number of times. This chain links TRBV28 with TRBJ2-7, with TRBD2 identical over 13 bases. The germline V gene encodes CDR1 MDHEN and CDR2 SYDVKM. The CDR3 contains 13 residues. Trimming cost V 8 bases and J 6 bases; bases outside gene matches: 4. CDR3 protein: CASRGLAGFEQYF. The CDR3 nucleotides read TGTGCCAGCCGGGGACTAGCGGGATTCGAGCAGTACTTC. The full variable domain, rest sourced from reference TRBV28 and TRBJ2-7, is DVKVTQSSRYLVKRTGEKVFLECVQDMDHENMFWYRQDPGLGLRLIYFSYDVKMKEKGDIPEGYSVSREKKERFSLILESASTNQTSMYLCASRGLAGFEQYFGPGTRLTVT.

CDR3 sequence: CASSQDGEANNEQFF. The CDR3 DNA sequence: TGCGCCAGCAGCCAAGACGGGGAAGCAAACAATGAGCAGTTCTTC. The chain recombines TRBV4-1 with TRBJ2-1; TRBD2 is a possible D gene (5 bases). This CDR3 spans 15 amino acids. Germline CDR1 and CDR2: MGHRA and YSYEKL. Trimming shortened V by 0 bases and J by 5 bases, and 11 bases separated the two germline ends.

The chain joins TRBV11-2 to TRBJ2-3, with 7 bases that match TRBD1. V gave up 5 bases and J gave up 1 base; unmatched junction bases: 9. CDR3 length equals 16 residues. Germline assignment: CDR1 SGHAT and CDR2 FQNNGV. The chain's CDR3 is CASSPRTGTRTDTQYF. CDR3 bases: TGTGCCAGCAGCCCCCGGACAGGTACGCGCACAGATACGCAGTATTTT.

CDR3: CASSPGQGSRSNYEQYF. The CDR3 DNA reads TGCGCCAGCAGCCCGGGACAGGGTTCACGATCTAACTACGAGCAGTACTTC. This rearrangement joins TRBV4-1 to TRBJ2-7; 9 nucleotides match TRBD1. This CDR3 comprises 17 residues. Trimming at V came to 4 bases and at J to 3 bases, leaving 13 bases not matched to a gene. The germline CDR1 and CDR2 sequences are MGHRA and YSYEKL.

There are a few counts of this clone. This sequence joins TRBV6-1 and TRBJ1-2; D gene ambiguous. The CDR3 spans 13 residues. V gave up 4 bases and J gave up 6 bases, with 12 bases separating them. The germline gives CDR1 MNHNS, CDR2 SASEGT. The CDR3 nucleotides read TGTGCCAGCAGTGTCCACGAATCAGATGGCTACACCTTC. This codes for CASSVHESDGYTF.

The chain employs TRBV11-2 and TRBJ2-6; the D gene is possibly TRBD1 (5 bases). Germline V gene data show CDR1 as SGHAT and CDR2 as FQNNGV. The CDR3 contains 20 residues. V was clipped by 0 bases and J by 0 bases, with 18 bases between them. The CDR3 is CASSLDPLRRTSSGANVLTF. DNA for the CDR3: TGTGCCAGCAGCTTAGATCCCCTGCGCAGGACAAGCTCTGGGGCCAACGTCCTGACTTTC.

This clone appeared once. The rearrangement joins TRBV5-1 to TRBJ2-1; TRBD1 agrees at 8 bases. The CDR3 loop spans 13 amino acids. The germline gives CDR1 SGHRS, CDR2 YFSETQ. The V gene end was trimmed by 2 bases and the J gene end by 15 bases; junction bases not matched to a gene: 10. CDR3 in DNA: TGCGCCAGCAGCTTACAGATACAGGGGGAGGCGTTCTTC. Protein: CASSLQIQGEAFF.

This clone was seen only once. J is TRBJ2-5 and V is TRBV5-4; the D gene is possibly TRBD1 (6 bases). The CDR3 has 14 amino acids. The germline CDR1 and CDR2 sequences are SGHNT and YYREEE (reference sequence). Trimming stripped 4 bases from V and 4 bases from J, with 14 bases between. CDR3 nucleotides: TGTGCCAGCAGCAAAGAGTCCAGGGGAGAGACCCAGTACTTC. As protein: CASSKESRGETQYF. The full variable domain, its missing parts supplied by reference TRBV5-4 and TRBJ2-5, is ETGVTQSPTHLIKTRGQQVTLRCSSQSGHNTVSWYQQALGQGPQFIFQYYREEENGRGNFPPRFSGLQFPNYSSELNVNALELDDSALYLCASSKESRGETQYFGPGTRLLVL.

This rearrangement joins TRBV5-6 to TRBJ1-2; maybe TRBD1 (5 bases). Germline V gene data show CDR1 as SGHDT and CDR2 as YYEEEE. The CDR3 spans 12 residues. V was cut by 1 base and J by 14 bases, with 15 bases left in between. The CDR3 bases are TGTGCCAGCAGCTTGAATCCCGGGGGAGAAACCTTC. It yields the protein CASSLNPGGETF.

The CDR3: CASRGTGGLGNIQYF. The DNA of the CDR3 is TGTGCCAGCAGAGGGACAGGGGGCCTTGGGAACATTCAGTACTTC. The genes are TRBV11-2 and TRBJ2-4; 12 bases are a match to TRBD1. This CDR3 comprises 15 residues. With 6 bases clipped from V and 7 bases from J, the junction kept 7 bases outside the gene matches. In germline, CDR1 is SGHAT, CDR2 FQNNGV.

This chain links TRBV28 with TRBJ1-1; 10 bases are a match to TRBD1. The CDR3 consists of 14 residues. V shed 2 bases and J 3 bases; nucleotides not matched to a gene: 0. Germline CDR1 reads MDHEN; CDR2 reads SYDVKM. CDR3: CASSLGTGDTEAFF. In nucleotides, the CDR3 is TGTGCCAGCAGTTTAGGGACAGGGGACACTGAAGCTTTCTTT.

A single count supports this clone. This chain links TRBV7-2 with TRBJ2-5; 9 bases are shared with TRBD1. V lost 5 bases and J lost 5; bases outside the gene matches: 3. Looked up from germline, CDR1 is SGHTA and CDR2 is FQGNSA. This CDR3 has 13 amino acids. CDR3 coding DNA: TGTGCCAGCAGCGCCGGACAGGGGGAGACCCAGTACTTC. It translates to CASSAGQGETQYF.

Note on this clone: The sample has other DNA sequences that encode this CDR3 too. The chain couples TRBV4-3 to TRBJ2-2; maybe TRBD2 (6 bases). This CDR3 comprises 15 residues. Germline CDR1 reads LGHNA; CDR2 reads YSLEER. Deletions cut 3 bases from V and 1 base from J, with 9 bases between. This chain's CDR3 is CASSQEGLNTGELFF. The CDR3 nucleotides are TGCGCCAGCAGCCAGGAGGGCCTGAACACCGGGGAGCTGTTTTTT.

The gene calls are TRBV7-2 and TRBJ2-7; 9 bases line up with TRBD1. Unmatched junction bases numbered 8, after V lost 1 base and J lost 10 bases. The CDR3 has 14 residues. The germline CDR1 and CDR2 sequences are SGHTA and FQGNSA. CDR3 protein: CASSLVEGQGEQYF. CDR3 coding DNA: TGTGCCAGCAGCTTAGTAGAGGGACAGGGCGAACAGTACTTC.

This clone was seen a handful of times. Other DNA sequences in the sample encode the same CDR3. This chain joins TRBV2 and TRBJ1-5, with 7 positions matching TRBD1. V shed 6 bases, J shed 4 bases, and the junction held 3 bases outside the gene matches. CDR3 length: 13 amino acids. Germline CDR1 is SNHLY and CDR2 is FYNNEI. The CDR3 spells CASRGDSNQPQHF. CDR3 nucleotide sequence: TGTGCCAGCAGGGGGGACAGTAATCAGCCCCAGCATTTT.

In DNA form, the CDR3 reads TGTGCCAGCAGCCAATTCAGACAGGGGAGCTACACCTTC. Protein product: CASSQFRQGSYTF. The chain carries TRBV6-5 and TRBJ1-2; 8 nucleotides match TRBD1. The germline CDR1 and CDR2 sequences are MNHEY and SVGAGI. The CDR3 runs 13 residues. The ends lost 6 bases at V and 9 bases at J; junction bases unmatched: 9.

To note about this clone: A read error may produce the germline difference seen at one junction end. The rearrangement joins TRBV5-1 to TRBJ1-2, with D possibly being TRBD1 (6 bases). The CDR3 is made up of 14 amino acids. Per the germline V gene, CDR1 is SGHRS and CDR2 is YFSETQ. The CDR3 spells CASSETRQAGGYAF. The CDR3 nucleotides read TGCGCCAGCAGCGAAACCCGACAGGCAGGAGGCTACGCCTTC.

This clone was observed a handful of times. The rearrangement links TRBV28 to TRBJ1-1, with D perhaps TRBD1 (5 bases). The CDR3 spans 16 residues. With 4 bases removed from V and 1 base from J, the gap between germline ends came to 16 bases. Germline CDR1 is MDHEN and CDR2 is SYDVKM. Here the CDR3 reads CASSYPGKQRNTEAFF. CDR3 bases: TGTGCCAGCAGTTACCCAGGGAAACAGAGGAACACTGAAGCTTTCTTT.

The chain combines TRBV27 with TRBJ1-1, with 7 bases fitting TRBD1. The CDR3 sequence is 13 residues long. Losses at the gene ends were 6 bases for V and 5 bases for J; bases not matched to a gene: 6. The germline V gene has CDR1 MNHEY and CDR2 SMNVEV (reference sequence). CDR3 loop: CASRVQGVTEAFF. CDR3 coding DNA: TGTGCCAGCAGAGTTCAGGGGGTTACTGAAGCTTTCTTT.

This sequence joins TRBV27 and TRBJ1-2; perhaps TRBD1 as D (5 bases). Trimming pared 2 bases from V and 4 bases from J, leaving 11 bases between. CDR3 size: 14 residues. Germline loops: CDR1 MNHEY, CDR2 SMNVEV (reference sequence). The CDR3 nucleotides read TGTGCCAGCAGTTTAGTGGGGGGGGGCTATGGCTACACCTTC. This encodes CASSLVGGGYGYTF.

This clone was seen only a few times. The chain links TRBV10-3 to TRBJ2-7; 8 nucleotides match TRBD1. V lost 10 bases, J lost 4 bases, and 12 bases stayed unmatched. The CDR3 has 14 amino acids. The germline CDR1 and CDR2 sequences are ENHRY and SYGVKD. CDR3 residues: CATTGQGASYEQYF. CDR3 nucleotide sequence: TGTGCCACCACCGGACAGGGTGCTTCGTACGAGCAGTACTTC.

Here the CDR3 DNA reads TGTGCCAGCAGTCCCCGGGGAGATTCCTACGAGCAGTACTTC. It translates to CASSPRGDSYEQYF. This chain links TRBV27 with TRBJ2-7; a possible D gene is TRBD2 (5 bases). V shed 5 bases and J shed 1 base, with 12 bases lying between them. Germline V lookup: CDR1 MNHEY, CDR2 SMNVEV (reference sequence). The CDR3 sequence is 14 residues long.

The V gene is TRBV18, the J gene TRBJ2-2; 7 bases line up with TRBD2. The V gene's germline CDR1 is KGHSH and CDR2 LQKENI. The V gene end was trimmed by 2 bases and the J gene end by 1 base; junction bases not matched to a gene: 16. The CDR3 runs to 20 residues. CDR3 DNA sequence: TGTGCCAGCTCACCAATTGGGGGGGGGTTATGGAGCTGGAACACCGGGGAGCTGTTTTTT. Its protein product is CASSPIGGGLWSWNTGELFF. The whole variable domain, remainder taken from reference TRBV18 and TRBJ2-2, is NAGVMQNPRHLVRRRGQEARLRCSPMKGHSHVYWYRQLPEEGLKFMVYLQKENIIDESGMPKERFSAEFPKEGPSILRIQQVVRGDSAAYFCASSPIGGGLWSWNTGELFFGEGSRLTVL.

The J gene is TRBJ2-2, the V gene TRBV5-1; maybe TRBD2 (6 bases). CDR1 and CDR2 from the germline V gene are SGHRS and YFSETQ. The length of the CDR3 is 14 residues. Trimming removed 2 bases at V and 8 bases at J, with 13 bases between. CDR3 sequence: CASSLPGLNGELFF. DNA for the CDR3: TGCGCCAGCAGCTTACCGGGACTTAATGGGGAGCTGTTTTTT.